The source of this T cell receptor beta chain is a study of naive and memory T cell subsets (dated by TCRdb to 2017 to 2019). At the level of the whole study: In the figure summarizing the skin biopsy and whole blood samples, 10 or so blood donors, 7 tuberculin skin test biopsies and 3 saline control biopsies were reported. PCR2 was typically run as a SYBR Green qPCR and stopped at a set threshold, although low-input samples could use end-point PCR of around 6 cycles instead. What the research found in general, with its limitations: The potential sensitivity of the RNA-based method to TCR transcript changes with T cell activation and differentiation was acknowledged.

Taken from the germline V gene, the CDR1 and CDR2 loops are SGHAT and FQNNGV. V is cut by 3 bases and J by 0 bases, and the space between the germline ends is 9 bases. The CDR3 holds 15 amino acids from the cysteine to the phenylalanine. Only the CDR3 region is kept as DNA, spanning 45 bases read in frame from base 1. The study reported a robust and sensitive protocol to amplify, sequence and analyze TCRs, based on 3' ligation of a UMI-containing oligonucleotide to TCR cDNA. For whole blood analysis, 2.5 ml of peripheral blood was collected from healthy adult volunteers into Tempus tubes, and RNA was extracted following the manufacturer's instructions. Before reverse transcription, total RNA that had not been cell sorted was treated with RQ1 DNase, with a target input of about 1 to 1000 ng. Skin biopsy and whole blood libraries were made to test pipeline robustness in samples where T cells form a minority population.

This clonotype was seen ten or more times. It has no known antigen specificity. Per-base qualities were not stored, and no clone one base away is much larger. Library prep was done by 5' RACE. The ligated cDNA was amplified by four rounds of PCR, in which nested alpha and beta constant region primers were used together with the SP2 primer. For the blood and skin samples, reverse transcription of TCR RNA was done with SuperScript IV along with alpha and beta constant region primers. An oligonucleotide carrying the Illumina SP2 primer and a UMI was ligated to the 3' end of the cDNA by means of T4 RNA ligase 1. The 12-nucleotide UMI was composed of two random hexamers separated by an eight-base spacer, which was included to prevent hairpin formation. From the second PCR onward, TCR alpha and beta chain libraries were processed separately, and dual indexing was applied for multiplexing. After pooling, the indexed libraries were analyzed by capillary electrophoresis and sequenced on either an Illumina MiSeq or NextSeq. To boost base diversity and improve cluster recognition, PhiX DNA at 5-7% was spiked into the libraries. Turning to the authors' computational methods: Demultiplexor pulled UMIs out of read 2, joined the UMIs with the TCR sequence from read 1, and separated reads according to sample indices. Decombinator identified V and J genes and V-J junctions and gave each TCR a five-part identifier that included V and J deletions. Collapsinator used UMIs to correct sequencing errors and PCR amplification heterogeneity, yielding UMI-based abundance per TCR. CDR3Translator converted identifiers to nucleotide sequence, translated to amino acids, and extracted CDR3 regions using terminal motifs. After normalization to the amount of input RNA, the error-corrected alpha and beta TCR counts from blood and from skin were compared. TCRdb ran its own pipeline on the public reads, namely fastp trimming at Q25 and MiXCR clone calling, and kept in-frame beta chains. All rows with the same CDR3 protein become a single entry with the most common DNA and genes. These V and J calls originate from TCRdb's pipeline instead of the authors' own analysis. The sample contains over 50,000 distinct CDR3 sequences, 7.6% of them found a single time. Roughly 8.9% of the sample goes to the ten largest clones.

The chain is made from TRBV11-2 and TRBJ1-3, with the D gene call left open. The receptor was derived from a female donor in good health. The CDR3 reads as follows: CASSFSYISGNTIYF. Read as DNA, the sequence is TGTGCCAGCAGCTTCTCATACATCTCTGGAAACACCATATATTTT.